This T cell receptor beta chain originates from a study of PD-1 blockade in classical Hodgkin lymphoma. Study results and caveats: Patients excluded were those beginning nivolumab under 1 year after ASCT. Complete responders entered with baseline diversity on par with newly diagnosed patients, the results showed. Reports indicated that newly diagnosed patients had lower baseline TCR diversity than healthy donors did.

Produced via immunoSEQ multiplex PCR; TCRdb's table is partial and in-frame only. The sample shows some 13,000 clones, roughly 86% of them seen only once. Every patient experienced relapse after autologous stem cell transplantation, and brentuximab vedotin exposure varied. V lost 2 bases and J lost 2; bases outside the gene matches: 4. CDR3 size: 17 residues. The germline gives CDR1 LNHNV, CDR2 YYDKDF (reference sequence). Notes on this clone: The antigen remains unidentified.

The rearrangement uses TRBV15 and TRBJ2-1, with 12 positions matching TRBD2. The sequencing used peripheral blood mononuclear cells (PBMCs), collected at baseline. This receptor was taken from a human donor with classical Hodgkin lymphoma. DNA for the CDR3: TGTGCCACCAGCAGACTAGCGGGGGGGATGGCCTACAATGAGCAGTTCTTC. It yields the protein CATSRLAGGMAYNEQFF.